Sequencing of this TCR beta chain was carried out in a study of identifying expanded T cells in peripheral blood. A word on this clone: Its antigen is undetermined.

The CDR3 length is 14 residues. Germline V lookup: CDR1 MNHEY, CDR2 SMNVEV (reference sequence). Losses at the gene ends were 4 bases for V and 5 bases for J; bases not matched to a gene: 7. Study findings and constraints: Differentially abundant clones: roughly 1.2 between replicates, 15 to 17 at around 15 days, under 25 at four. Across healthy donors, higher total template counts meant significantly greater roughly 2-week count variance.

Here immunoSEQ multiplex PCR was the method, and the copy in TCRdb shows in-frame clones only, minus some. Of 70,000 or so clones listed, 85% to 90% were seen once; the top ten hold 3% to 4%. Healthy donors had no documented immune events, such as infections, while sampled. The gene calls are TRBV27 and TRBJ2-7; TRBD2 agrees at 8 bases. Sequenced sample: blood. The clonotype originates from a person aged 18 to 70 in good health. CDR3 sequence: CASSYRGGSHEQYF. The CDR3 coding sequence is TGTGCCAGCAGTTACCGGGGGGGGAGCCACGAGCAGTACTTC.